A single sample gave rise to the 20 T cell receptor beta chains below, sequenced in a study of blood T cell repertoires in COVID-19. The table came from immunoSEQ multiplex PCR; TCRdb's copy has only in-frame clones and leaves some out. Found here are 20,000 to 25,000 clones, about 90% of them singletons; the top ten hold over 6%. The specimen sequenced was peripheral blood. Source of these receptors: an elderly woman with active COVID-19.

This chain links TRBV5-1 with TRBJ2-3; no clear D. This CDR3 is 13 amino acids long. Between the trimmed V and J ends, which lost 2 bases and 0 bases, there was a span of 4 bases. Germline CDR1 and CDR2: SGHRS and YFSETQ. This CDR3 reads CASSFSSTDTQYF. As DNA, the CDR3 is TGCGCCAGCAGCTTCTCTAGCACAGATACGCAGTATTTT.

J is TRBJ2-3 and V is TRBV7-2; the D gene is possibly TRBD1 (6 bases). This CDR3 region has 13 residues. The germline V gene encodes CDR1 SGHTA and CDR2 FQGNSA. Trimming removed 0 bases at V and 7 bases at J, with 8 bases between. CDR3: CASSLARGNTQYF. DNA for the CDR3: TGTGCCAGCAGCTTAGCGAGGGGGAATACGCAGTATTTT.

This chain connects TRBV29-1 to TRBJ1-1; perhaps TRBD1 as D (5 bases). Per the germline V gene, CDR1 is SQVTM and CDR2 is ANQGSEA. Trimming stripped 3 bases from V and 4 bases from J, with 9 bases between. The CDR3 has 12 residues. The CDR3 region has the DNA TGCAGCGTTGAGGGGCAAAGCACTGAAGCTTTCTTT. Protein: CSVEGQSTEAFF.

The chain is built from TRBV19 and TRBJ1-2, with D unresolved. Trimming removed 9 bases at V and 2 bases at J, with 10 bases between. Germline V CDR1 and CDR2: LNHDA, SQIVND (reference sequence). The CDR3 is 12 residues long. The CDR3 nucleotides are TGTGCCAGCACTAGAGAGAACTATGGCTACACCTTC. This translates into CASTRENYGYTF.

The chain is built from TRBV6-5 and TRBJ2-4; D is perhaps TRBD1 (5 bases). Germline CDR1 reads MNHEY; CDR2 reads SVGAGI. The V end lost 0 bases, the J end lost 5 bases, and 5 bases lay between the germline ends. This CDR3 spans 13 amino acids. CDR3 nucleotide sequence: TGTGCCAGCAGTTACTCAGGGGAAAACATTCAGTACTTC. Translated: CASSYSGENIQYF.

The chain couples TRBV15 to TRBJ2-5; D may be TRBD1 (6 bases). Trimming removed 3 bases at V and 4 bases at J, with 9 bases between. CDR1 and CDR2 from the germline V gene are LNHNV and YYDKDF (reference sequence). The CDR3 is made up of 13 amino acids. The CDR3 spells CATSSGQRETQYF. The CDR3 bases are TGTGCCACCAGCAGCGGACAGAGAGAGACCCAGTACTTC.

This rearrangement joins TRBV20-1 to TRBJ2-3; 7 nucleotides line up with TRBD2. Germline CDR1 and CDR2: DFQATT and SNEGSKA (reference sequence). The CDR3 runs 11 residues. The CDR3 region is CRGGDQDTQYF. The CDR3 DNA sequence: TGCAGGGGAGGGGATCAAGATACGCAGTATTTT.

The rearrangement uses TRBV6-1 and TRBJ1-1; 7 positions match TRBD1. From germline, CDR1 is MNHNS and CDR2 SASEGT. With V trimmed by 4 bases and J by 6 bases, 14 bases remained unmatched. The CDR3 extends over 16 amino acids. CDR3 amino acids: CASSANTGEVGAEAFF. For the CDR3, the DNA is TGTGCCAGCAGTGCCAATACAGGGGAGGTCGGCGCTGAAGCTTTCTTT.

The V gene is TRBV6-1, the J gene TRBJ1-3; unclear D gene. The CDR3 consists of 13 residues. CDR1 MNHNS and CDR2 SASEGT come from the germline V gene. V dropped 3 bases and J dropped 2 bases, with 5 bases sitting between them. For the CDR3, the DNA is TGTGCCAGCAGTGAGTCAGCTGGAAACACCATATATTTT. It translates to CASSESAGNTIYF.

The gene calls are TRBV5-1 and TRBJ2-3; TRBD2 aligns across 14 bases. The CDR3 is 17 amino acids. CDR1 and CDR2 (germline): SGHRS, YFSETQ. The J segment lost 3 bases and the V segment lost 0 bases, leaving 3 bases of the junction unmatched. CDR3 sequence: CASSLGLAGGTTDTQYF. In DNA form, the CDR3 reads TGCGCCAGCAGCTTGGGACTAGCGGGGGGGACGACAGATACGCAGTATTTT.

The genes are TRBV5-4 and TRBJ1-4; D may be TRBD1 (6 bases). This CDR3 has 15 residues. From germline, CDR1 is SGHNT and CDR2 YYREEE (reference sequence). Trimming cost V 2 bases and J 2 bases, with 10 bases left between them. CDR3 coding DNA: TGTGCCAGCAGCTTTGGGGGGGGCACTAATGAAAAACTGTTTTTT. Amino acids: CASSFGGGTNEKLFF.

The genes are TRBV18 and TRBJ2-3; D gene unclear. The CDR3 is made up of 15 amino acids. V shed 2 bases and J shed 1 base, with 10 bases lying between them. Germline V gene sequence: CDR1 KGHSH, CDR2 LQKENI. CDR3 protein: CASSPVVGRTDTQYF. CDR3 nucleotides: TGTGCCAGCTCACCAGTCGTTGGGCGCACAGATACGCAGTATTTT.

The chain couples TRBV21-1 to TRBJ2-3; the listed D gene, TRBD1, was not tested against the DNA. TRBV21-1 is a recognized pseudogene. The CDR3 extends over 17 amino acids. The CDR3 loop reads CASSKVRRQGLRGTQYF. CDR3 sequence (DNA): TGTGCCAGCAGCAAAGTAAGGAGACAGGGGCTTCGGGGGACGCAGTATTTT.

The V call is TRBV7-2, the J call TRBJ1-1; 11 nucleotides agree with TRBD1. Trimming cost V 9 bases and J 5 bases; bases outside gene matches: 11. The CDR3 spans 15 residues. The germline V gene has CDR1 SGHTA and CDR2 FQGNSA. The CDR3: CASLGQGAVDTEAFF. Written as DNA, the CDR3 is TGTGCCAGTCTAGGACAGGGGGCGGTAGATACTGAAGCTTTCTTT.

The gene calls are TRBV6-5 and TRBJ2-7, with D possibly being TRBD1 (5 bases). CDR1 MNHEY and CDR2 SVGAGI come from the germline V gene. This CDR3 spans 12 amino acids. Trimming left V 7 bases short and J 1 base short, with 8 bases between. The CDR3 DNA follows: TGTGCCAGCATGGACACTTCCTACGAGCAGTACTTC. It codes for CASMDTSYEQYF.

The V gene is TRBV6-2 or TRBV6-3, the J gene TRBJ1-1, with D maybe TRBD1 (6 bases). CDR1 and CDR2 (germline): MNHEY, SVGEGT. With 6 bases removed from V and 2 bases from J, the gap between germline ends came to 13 bases. CDR3 length: 14 residues. This CDR3 reads CASSPAGANTEAFF. The CDR3 DNA is TGTGCCAGCAGCCCCGCGGGGGCCAACACTGAAGCTTTCTTT.

The chain uses TRBV7-9 and TRBJ2-3; D perhaps matches TRBD2 (6 bases). Germline CDR1 SEHNR, CDR2 FQNEAQ (reference sequence). This CDR3 has 15 residues. V was trimmed by 5 bases and J by 2 bases, leaving 14 bases between them. The DNA for the CDR3 is TGTGCCAGCAGCGGCCGACTAGGCTACACAGATACGCAGTATTTT. Its protein is CASSGRLGYTDTQYF. Complete variable domain (other parts from reference TRBV7-9 and TRBJ2-3): DTGVSQNPRHKITKRGQNVTFRCDPISEHNRLYWYRQTLGQGPEFLTYFQNEAQLEKSRLLSDRFSAERPKGSFSTLEIQRTEQGDSAMYLCASSGRLGYTDTQYFGPGTRLTVL.

This clone appeared a few times. V is TRBV29-1 and J is TRBJ2-7, with 7 bases aligning to TRBD2. Looked up from germline, CDR1 is SQVTM and CDR2 is ANQGSEA. V shed 3 bases and J 5 bases; nucleotides not matched to a gene: 7. This CDR3 has 13 residues. The CDR3 sequence is CSVDMGGSNEQYF. DNA for the CDR3: TGCAGCGTTGATATGGGGGGGTCTAACGAGCAGTACTTC.

The chain couples TRBV6-6 to TRBJ2-3; D is ambiguous. The CDR3 length is 13 residues. Germline V lookup: CDR1 MNHNY, CDR2 SVGAGI (reference sequence). V was trimmed by 2 bases and J by 5 bases, leaving 8 bases between them. CDR3 nucleotides: TGTGCCAGCAGTTACCCCCCAGGAGATACGCAGTATTTT. It translates to CASSYPPGDTQYF.

The chain combines TRBV7-8 with TRBJ1-5; D is uncertain. CDR3 length equals 17 residues. The ends were cut back, 1 base at V and 0 bases at J, with 13 bases in the middle. Germline V gene data show CDR1 as SGHVS and CDR2 as FQNEAQ. DNA of the CDR3: TGTGCCAGCAGCTTAGTGGGGATAGACTATAGCAATCAGCCCCAGCATTTT. Its translation is CASSLVGIDYSNQPQHF.